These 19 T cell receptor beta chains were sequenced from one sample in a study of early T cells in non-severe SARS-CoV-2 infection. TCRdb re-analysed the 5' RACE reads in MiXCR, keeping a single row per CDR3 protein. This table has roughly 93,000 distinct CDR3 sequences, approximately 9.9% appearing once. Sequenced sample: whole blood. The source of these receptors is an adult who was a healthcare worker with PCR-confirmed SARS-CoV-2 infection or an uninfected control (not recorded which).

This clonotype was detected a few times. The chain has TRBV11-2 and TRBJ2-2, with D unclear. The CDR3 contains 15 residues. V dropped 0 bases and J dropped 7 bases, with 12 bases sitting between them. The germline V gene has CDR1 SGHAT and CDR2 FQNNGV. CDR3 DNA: TGTGCCAGCAGCTTAGAAGCCCTCTACGGCGGGGAGCTGTTTTTT. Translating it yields CASSLEALYGGELFF. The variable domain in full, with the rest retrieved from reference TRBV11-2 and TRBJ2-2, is EAGVAQSPRYKIIEKRQSVAFWCNPISGHATLYWYQQILGQGPKLLIQFQNNGVVDDSQLPKDRFSAERLKGVDSTLKIQPAKLEDSAVYLCASSLEALYGGELFFGEGSRLTVL.

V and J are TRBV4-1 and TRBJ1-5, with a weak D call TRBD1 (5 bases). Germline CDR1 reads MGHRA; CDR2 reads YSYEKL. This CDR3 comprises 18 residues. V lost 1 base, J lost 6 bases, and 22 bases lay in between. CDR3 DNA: TGCGCCAGCAGCCAAGTTGGTGGCCGGGGACTTCTTTTTCAGCCCCAGCATTTT. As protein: CASSQVGGRGLLFQPQHF.

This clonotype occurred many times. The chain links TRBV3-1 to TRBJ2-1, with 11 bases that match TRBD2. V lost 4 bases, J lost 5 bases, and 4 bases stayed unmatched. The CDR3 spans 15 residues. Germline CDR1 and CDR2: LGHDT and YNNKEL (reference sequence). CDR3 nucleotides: TGTGCCAGCAGCCTTAGCGGGAGGGCCCACAATGAGCAGTTCTTC. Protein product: CASSLSGRAHNEQFF.

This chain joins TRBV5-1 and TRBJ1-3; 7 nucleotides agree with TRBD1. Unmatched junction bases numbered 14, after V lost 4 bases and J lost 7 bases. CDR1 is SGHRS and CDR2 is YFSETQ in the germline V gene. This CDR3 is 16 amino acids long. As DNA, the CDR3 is TGCGCCAGCAGCGTCGACAGGGCGTCTGGAGGGAACACCATATATTTT. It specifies CASSVDRASGGNTIYF.

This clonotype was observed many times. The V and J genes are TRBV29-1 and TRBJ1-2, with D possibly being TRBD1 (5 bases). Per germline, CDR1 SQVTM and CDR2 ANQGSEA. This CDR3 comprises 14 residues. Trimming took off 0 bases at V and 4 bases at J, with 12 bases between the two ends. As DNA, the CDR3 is TGCAGCGTTGAAGAAGACGAAGGGGTCTATGGCTACACCTTC. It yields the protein CSVEEDEGVYGYTF.

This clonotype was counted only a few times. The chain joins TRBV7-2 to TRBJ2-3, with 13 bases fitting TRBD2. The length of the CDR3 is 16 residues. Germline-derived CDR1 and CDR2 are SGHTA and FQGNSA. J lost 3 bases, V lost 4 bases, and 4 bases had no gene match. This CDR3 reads CASSSGLAGLTDTQYF. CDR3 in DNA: TGTGCCAGCAGCTCGGGACTAGCGGGATTGACAGATACGCAGTATTTT.

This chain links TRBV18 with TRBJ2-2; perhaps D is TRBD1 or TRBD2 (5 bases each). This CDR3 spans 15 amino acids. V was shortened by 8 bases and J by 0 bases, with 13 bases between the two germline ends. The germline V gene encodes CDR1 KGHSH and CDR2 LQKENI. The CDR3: CASIRGTANTGELFF. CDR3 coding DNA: TGTGCCAGCATTCGAGGGACCGCGAACACCGGGGAGCTGTTTTTT.

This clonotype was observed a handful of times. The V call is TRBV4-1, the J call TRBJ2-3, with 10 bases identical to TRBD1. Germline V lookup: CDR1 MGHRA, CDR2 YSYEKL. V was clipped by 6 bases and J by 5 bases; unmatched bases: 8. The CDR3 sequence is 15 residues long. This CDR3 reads CASRRGGTGEDTQYF. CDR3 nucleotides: TGCGCCAGCAGACGGGGCGGGACAGGGGAAGATACGCAGTATTTT.

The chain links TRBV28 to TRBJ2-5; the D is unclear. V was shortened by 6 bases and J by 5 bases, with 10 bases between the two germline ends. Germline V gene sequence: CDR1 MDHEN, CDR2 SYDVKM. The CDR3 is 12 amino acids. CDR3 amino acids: CASRVVGETQYF. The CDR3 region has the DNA TGTGCCAGCAGGGTGGTTGGGGAGACCCAGTACTTC.

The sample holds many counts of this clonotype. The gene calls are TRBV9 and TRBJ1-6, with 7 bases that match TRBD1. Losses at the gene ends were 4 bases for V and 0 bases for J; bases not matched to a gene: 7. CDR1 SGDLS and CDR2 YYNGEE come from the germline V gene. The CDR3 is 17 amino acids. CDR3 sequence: CASSPRTGSSYNSPLHF. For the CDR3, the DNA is TGTGCCAGCAGCCCTCGGACAGGAAGCTCCTATAATTCACCCCTCCACTTT.

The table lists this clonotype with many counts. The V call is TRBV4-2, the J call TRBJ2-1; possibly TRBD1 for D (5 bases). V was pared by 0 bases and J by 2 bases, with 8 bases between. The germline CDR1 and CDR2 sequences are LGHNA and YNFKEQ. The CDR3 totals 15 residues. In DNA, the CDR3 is TGTGCCAGCAGCCAAGAGGCAGGGCCCTACAATGAGCAGTTCTTC. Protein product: CASSQEAGPYNEQFF.

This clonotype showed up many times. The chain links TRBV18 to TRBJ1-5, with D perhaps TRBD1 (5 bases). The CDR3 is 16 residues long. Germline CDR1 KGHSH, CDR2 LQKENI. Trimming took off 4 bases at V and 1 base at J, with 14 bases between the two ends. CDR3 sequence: CASSQSQGVSNQPQHF. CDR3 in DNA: TGTGCCAGCTCACAATCCCAGGGAGTGAGCAATCAGCCCCAGCATTTT.

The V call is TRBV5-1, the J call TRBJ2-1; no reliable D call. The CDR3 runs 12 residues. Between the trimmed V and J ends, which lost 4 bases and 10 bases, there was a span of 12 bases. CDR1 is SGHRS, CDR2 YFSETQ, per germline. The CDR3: CASSRPDLEQFF. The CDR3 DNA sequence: TGCGCCAGCAGCAGACCGGATCTCGAGCAGTTCTTC.

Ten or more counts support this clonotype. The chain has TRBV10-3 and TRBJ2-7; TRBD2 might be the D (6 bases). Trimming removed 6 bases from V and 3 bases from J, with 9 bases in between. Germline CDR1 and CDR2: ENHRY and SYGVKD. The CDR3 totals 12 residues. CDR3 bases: TGTGCCATCAGACGGGGGAACTACGAGCAGTACTTC. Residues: CAIRRGNYEQYF.

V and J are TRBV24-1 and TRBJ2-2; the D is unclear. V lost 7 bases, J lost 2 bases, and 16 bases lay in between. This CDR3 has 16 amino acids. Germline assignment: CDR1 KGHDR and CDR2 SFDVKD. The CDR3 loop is CATSPSIGGNTGELFF. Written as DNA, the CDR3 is TGTGCCACCAGCCCCAGCATCGGCGGCAACACCGGGGAGCTGTTTTTT.

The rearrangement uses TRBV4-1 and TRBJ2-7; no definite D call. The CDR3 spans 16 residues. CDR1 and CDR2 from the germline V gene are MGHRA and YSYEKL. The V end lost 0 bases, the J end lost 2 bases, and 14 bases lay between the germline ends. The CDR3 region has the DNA TGCGCCAGCAGCCAAGACCGGATGGAGCTGCCCTACGAGCAGTACTTC. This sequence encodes CASSQDRMELPYEQYF.

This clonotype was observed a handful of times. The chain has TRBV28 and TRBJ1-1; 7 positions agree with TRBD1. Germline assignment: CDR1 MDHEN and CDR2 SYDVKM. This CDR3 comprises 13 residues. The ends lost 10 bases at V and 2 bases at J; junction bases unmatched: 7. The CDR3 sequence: CATRGQINTEAFF. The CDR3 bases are TGTGCCACCAGGGGACAGATAAACACTGAAGCTTTCTTT.

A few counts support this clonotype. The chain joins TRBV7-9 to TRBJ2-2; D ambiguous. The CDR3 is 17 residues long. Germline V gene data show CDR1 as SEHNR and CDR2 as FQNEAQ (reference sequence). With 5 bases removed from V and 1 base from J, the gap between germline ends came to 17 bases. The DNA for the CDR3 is TGTGCCAGCAGCCCACCGTCGTGGATCCTGAACACCGGGGAGCTGTTTTTT. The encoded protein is CASSPPSWILNTGELFF.

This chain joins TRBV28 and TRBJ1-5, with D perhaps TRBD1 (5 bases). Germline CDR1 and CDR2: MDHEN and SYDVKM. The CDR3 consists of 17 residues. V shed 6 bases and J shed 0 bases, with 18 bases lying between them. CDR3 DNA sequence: TGTGCCAGCAGGGGGCGAGGAATTGGGTATAGCAATCAGCCCCAGCATTTT. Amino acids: CASRGRGIGYSNQPQHF.